The rows below give T cell receptor beta chains drawn from one sample of a study of shared T cell receptors in the human thymus. The repertoire was sequenced with immunoSEQ multiplex PCR; TCRdb's copy has only in-frame clones and lacks some. The table shows some 760,000 clones, with approximately 83% occurring only once. The same sample was also used in a study of human thymus T cells.

Material: thymocytes. The receptors originated from a girl in the first two years of life with a congenital heart defect. Both conserved end residues are part of each CDR3.

19 TRBV5-1 CASSPYLLTGLFGTDTQYF
18 TRBV7-2 CASSLEGPGHSGANVLTF
15 TRBV27 CASRRLGGGRYEQYF
15 TRBV4-3 CASSQGGTGEVKLFF
21 TRBV5-1 CASSLGTEDISYPYSGNTIYF
18 TRBV28 CASRPGQGLGSYNSPLHF
17 TRBV9 CASSTGQGSSYNSPLHF
15 TRBV11-2 CASSFGQGGGTEAFF
13 TRBV7-3 CASSRNRGDGYTF
16 TRBV9 CASTFCCRGWDYGYTF
15 TRBV6-1 CASSGAGPRGTEAFF
14 TRBV7-2 CASSLVYRGTEAFF
15 TRBV7-9 CASSLGQGGYYEQYF
15 TRBV10-3 CAITDSTGWDYGYTF
15 TRBV2 CASSKRDRGGDTQYF
14 TRBV15 CAASRDIARQGKYF
13 TRBV6-1 CASSGDRVDGYTF
12 TRBV10-2 CASSEQGVEAFF
18 TRBV4-3 CASSQAACPTGPRSPLHF
14 TRBV27 CASIPGGPAHEQFF
14 TRBV28 CASSAGLGNYGYTF
12 TRBV7-9 CASRGTGGELFF
17 TRBV7-8 CASSLEGYGVPNYGYTF